Shown below are 22 T cell receptor beta chains from a single sample sequenced in a study of CD8+ T cells in alopecia areata. In each case, RNA was isolated and then reverse transcribed into cDNA as the sequencing template. Data came from immunoSEQ multiplex PCR; TCRdb stores just in-frame clones and leaves some out. Of about 160,000 clones listed, around three fifths are singletons. Treatment denoted: oral pan-JAK inhibitor, 5-10 mg twice daily. Specimen: CD4+ T cells sorted from blood, collected at week 4, from a patient treated with tofacitinib. The receptors come from a human donor with alopecia areata.

The chain has TRBV4-2 and TRBJ1-6, with 9 bases that match TRBD1. CDR1 is LGHNA, CDR2 YNFKEQ, per germline. The CDR3 runs to 15 residues. Trimming cost V 0 bases and J 10 bases; bases outside gene matches: 4. The DNA of the CDR3 is TGTGCCAGCAGCCAAGACGGCGGACAGGGGTCACCCCTCCACTTT. The encoded protein is CASSQDGGQGSPLHF.

The chain combines TRBV30 with TRBJ2-2, with D perhaps TRBD2 (5 bases). The CDR3 is 14 amino acids. Per the germline V gene, CDR1 is GTSNPN and CDR2 is SVGIG (reference sequence). Trimming pared 1 base from V and 4 bases from J, leaving 10 bases between. The DNA for the CDR3 is TGTGCCTGGAGTGCCGTGAGCGGCACCGGGGAGCTGTTTTTT. Protein: CAWSAVSGTGELFF.

The V and J genes are TRBV30 and TRBJ2-7, with 7 bases fitting TRBD1. This CDR3 contains 14 residues. V gave up 3 bases and J gave up 1 base; unmatched junction bases: 6. Germline V CDR1 and CDR2: GTSNPN, SVGIG (reference sequence). The CDR3 region is CAWRSTGSSYEQYF. The CDR3 region has the DNA TGTGCCTGGAGATCGACAGGGTCGTCCTACGAGCAGTACTTC.

The rearrangement uses TRBV2 and TRBJ1-5; D is unresolved. Trimming took off 6 bases at V and 0 bases at J, with 9 bases between the two ends. The CDR3 covers 14 residues. Germline assignment: CDR1 SNHLY and CDR2 FYNNEI. CDR3 DNA sequence: TGTGCCAGCAGGCAGGTTCATAGCAATCAGCCCCAGCATTTT. This translates into CASRQVHSNQPQHF.

This chain links TRBV14 with TRBJ2-3, with 7 positions matching TRBD2. Per germline, CDR1 SGHDN and CDR2 FVKESK. This CDR3 contains 13 residues. The V segment lost 4 bases and the J segment 5 bases; nucleotides outside the gene matches: 3. The CDR3 region has the DNA TGTGCCAGCAGCCTCCGCGGGGGAGATACGCAGTATTTT. Amino acid sequence: CASSLRGGDTQYF. Together with reference TRBV14 and TRBJ2-3, the CDR3 gives the full variable domain: EAGVTQFPSHSVIEKGQTVTLRCDPISGHDNLYWYRRVMGKEIKFLLHFVKESKQDESGMPNNRFLAERTGGTYSTLKVQPAELEDSGVYFCASSLRGGDTQYFGPGTRLTVL.

V usage is TRBV5-6 and J usage is TRBJ2-7; 10 bases agree with TRBD1. Trimming at V came to 0 bases and at J to 2 bases, leaving 2 bases not matched to a gene. CDR1 and CDR2 from the germline V gene are SGHDT and YYEEEE. The CDR3 covers 15 residues. CDR3 coding DNA: TGTGCCAGCAGCTTGGTTGGGACAGGGGCCTACGAGCAGTACTTC. Translation gives CASSLVGTGAYEQYF.

The V and J genes are TRBV29-1 and TRBJ2-1; D perhaps matches TRBD1 (5 bases). Trimming removed 3 bases from V and 7 bases from J, with 10 bases in between. The CDR3 is 12 residues long. CDR1 is SQVTM, CDR2 ANQGSEA, per germline. The CDR3 sequence is CSVDAGRNEQFF. Here the CDR3 DNA reads TGCAGCGTTGATGCAGGGCGGAATGAGCAGTTCTTC.

This chain uses TRBV5-6 with TRBJ2-7; no definite D call. This CDR3 comprises 14 residues. V lost 0 bases and J lost 2, with 9 bases in between. In germline, CDR1 is SGHDT, CDR2 YYEEEE. Here the CDR3 reads CASSLAGDPYEQYF. DNA of the CDR3: TGTGCCAGCAGCTTGGCCGGTGATCCCTACGAGCAGTACTTC.

This rearrangement joins TRBV7-2 to TRBJ2-6; D is unresolved. Germline CDR1 reads SGHTA; CDR2 reads FQGNSA. The length of the CDR3 is 13 residues. The V and J ends lost 4 bases and 2 bases respectively, with 3 bases between them. This CDR3 is CASSSAGANVLTF. Written as DNA, the CDR3 is TGTGCCAGCAGCTCGGCTGGGGCCAACGTCCTGACTTTC.

CDR3 loop: CAWRPRGSSYEQYF. Here the CDR3 DNA reads TGTGCCTGGAGACCCAGGGGGAGCTCCTACGAGCAGTACTTC. The chain carries TRBV30 and TRBJ2-7; TRBD1 agrees at 7 bases. V gave up 3 bases and J gave up 0 bases; unmatched junction bases: 5. CDR1 is GTSNPN and CDR2 is SVGIG in the germline V gene (reference sequence). This CDR3 has 14 residues.

Here the CDR3 reads CSVDWGLIAQYF. The CDR3, as DNA: TGCAGCGTTGACTGGGGGCTAATCGCCCAGTACTTC. The chain is built from TRBV29-1 and TRBJ2-5; weak D call: TRBD1 (6 bases). CDR3 size: 12 residues. The V end lost 3 bases, the J end lost 9 bases, and 14 bases lay between the germline ends. Per the germline V gene, CDR1 is SQVTM and CDR2 is ANQGSEA.

The chain joins TRBV5-4 to TRBJ2-3, with D unclear. Deletions cut 0 bases from V and 2 bases from J, with 7 bases between. The CDR3 loop spans 14 amino acids. CDR1 is SGHNT and CDR2 is YYREEE in the germline V gene (reference sequence). The CDR3 region is CASSLERITDTQYF. The CDR3 DNA reads as TGTGCCAGCAGCTTGGAAAGGATCACAGATACGCAGTATTTT.

This clone was seen a few times. V usage is TRBV14 and J usage is TRBJ2-7; D ambiguous. Germline CDR1 is SGHDN and CDR2 is FVKESK. V was trimmed by 1 base and J by 0 bases, leaving 7 bases between them. CDR3 size: 14 residues. The CDR3 sequence: CASSQVPSSYEQYF. The CDR3 bases are TGTGCCAGCAGCCAAGTGCCTAGCTCCTACGAGCAGTACTTC.

The table lists this clone with a few counts. The chain links TRBV5-4 to TRBJ1-3; D uncertain. This CDR3 contains 13 residues. Germline CDR1 is SGHNT and CDR2 is YYREEE (reference sequence). The ends were cut back, 1 base at V and 4 bases at J, with 6 bases in the middle. CDR3 amino acids: CASSLHGGNTIYF. CDR3 sequence (DNA): TGTGCCAGCAGCTTGCACGGGGGAAACACCATATATTTT.

The table lists this clone with a count of one. The chain uses TRBV2 and TRBJ2-1, with D possibly being TRBD2 (5 bases). There are 15 residues in the CDR3. Between the trimmed V and J ends, which lost 7 bases and 1 base, there was a span of 14 bases. Germline CDR1 reads SNHLY; CDR2 reads FYNNEI. CDR3 sequence: CASTEGESSYNEQFF. As DNA, the CDR3 is TGTGCCAGCACCGAGGGCGAAAGTTCCTACAATGAGCAGTTCTTC.

The J gene is TRBJ1-5, the V gene TRBV9; unclear D gene. The CDR3 is 13 amino acids. Germline loops: CDR1 SGDLS, CDR2 YYNGEE. V lost 4 bases and J 11 bases, leaving 16 bases between the germline ends. CDR3 nucleotides: TGTGCCAGCAGCCCAACGACCGGTGAAGCCCAGCATTTT. Translating gives CASSPTTGEAQHF.

The chain is built from TRBV7-9 and TRBJ1-6, with 8 bases that match TRBD1. J was trimmed by 9 bases and V by 5 bases; bases with no gene match: 6. CDR1 is SEHNR, CDR2 FQNEAQ, per germline (reference sequence). This CDR3 is 14 amino acids long. CDR3 nucleotides: TGTGCCAGCAGCGATACAGGGGGAAGTTCACCCCTCCACTTT. Translated, it gives CASSDTGGSSPLHF.

The gene calls are TRBV4-1 and TRBJ2-5, with D perhaps matching TRBD1 (5 bases). V was pared by 0 bases and J by 5 bases, with 13 bases between. The length of the CDR3 is 15 residues. Germline V CDR1 and CDR2: MGHRA, YSYEKL. This CDR3 reads CASSQDRAGPETQYF. For the CDR3, the DNA is TGCGCCAGCAGCCAAGACAGGGCCGGTCCGGAGACCCAGTACTTC.

This clone appeared a few times. J is TRBJ1-5 and V is TRBV29-1, with 10 positions matching TRBD1. There are 13 residues in the CDR3. CDR1 SQVTM and CDR2 ANQGSEA come from the germline V gene. V dropped 6 bases and J dropped 5; count of bases not matched to a gene: 4. The CDR3 DNA sequence: TGCAGCGTGGGGGACAGGGGCTATCAGCCCCAGCATTTT. It is translated as CSVGDRGYQPQHF.

The chain links TRBV5-6 to TRBJ2-7; 7 bases are shared with TRBD1. The CDR3 covers 17 residues. Per the germline V gene, CDR1 is SGHDT and CDR2 is YYEEEE. V was clipped by 1 base and J by 1 base; unmatched bases: 11. Here the CDR3 DNA reads TGTGCCAGCAGCTTGAGTTGGAGCAGGACAGGATCCTACGAGCAGTACTTC. It specifies CASSLSWSRTGSYEQYF.

The rearrangement uses TRBV14 and TRBJ2-6; no firm D call. From germline, CDR1 is SGHDN and CDR2 FVKESK. With 0 bases removed from V and 4 bases from J, the gap between germline ends came to 7 bases. This CDR3 comprises 15 residues. The CDR3 protein is CASSQDLGGANVLTF. CDR3 DNA: TGTGCCAGCAGCCAAGATCTAGGAGGGGCCAACGTCCTGACTTTC.

This clone was counted only a few times. The genes are TRBV25-1 and TRBJ1-2; tentatively, D is TRBD1 (6 bases). V lost 6 bases, J lost 4 bases, and 9 bases lay in between. The CDR3 spans 12 residues. Germline CDR1 reads MGHDK; CDR2 reads SYGVNS. DNA for the CDR3: TGTGCCAGCAGAGGGGACATCTATGGCTACACCTTC. Protein sequence: CASRGDIYGYTF.